The rows below give T cell receptor beta chains drawn from one sample of a study of blood T cell repertoires in COVID-19. Generated by immunoSEQ multiplex PCR, the TCRdb table keeps only in-frame clones and is missing some. The data hold under 350,000 clones, with 85% to 90% observed a single time. Sequenced input: peripheral blood. The receptor set was obtained from a human donor in a cohort sampled during active COVID-19. The CDR3 runs from the conserved cysteine through the conserved F or W. Not all rows give a size; the values are once, few, many and, for expanded clones, a class.

j_gene: TRBJ2-7
len: 16
abundance: NA
v_gene: TRBV5-1
CDR3aa: CASSPGQTALSYEQYF

j_gene: TRBJ2-7
len: 16
abundance: NA
v_gene: TRBV24-1
CDR3aa: CATSDHRGGALYEQYF

j_gene: TRBJ2-6
len: 16
abundance: NA
v_gene: TRBV5-6
CDR3aa: CASSLFGGAGANVLTF

j_gene: TRBJ2-1
len: 13
abundance: NA
v_gene: TRBV24-1
CDR3aa: CATAVATSREQFF

j_gene: TRBJ2-2
len: 14
abundance: NA
v_gene: TRBV7-9
CDR3aa: CASSLGQITGELFF

j_gene: TRBJ2-1
len: 16
abundance: NA
v_gene: TRBV28
CDR3aa: CASRRTSGSRGNEQFF

j_gene: TRBJ2-1
len: 14
abundance: NA
v_gene: TRBV2
CDR3aa: CASRGESSYNEQFF

j_gene: TRBJ2-1
len: 16
abundance: NA
v_gene: TRBV12-1
CDR3aa: CASSGESSGRANEQFF

j_gene: TRBJ2-1
len: 13
abundance: NA
v_gene: TRBV11-1
CDR3aa: CASSLAGGLEQFF

j_gene: TRBJ2-3
len: 15
abundance: NA
v_gene: TRBV5-1
CDR3aa: CASSLGVTSTDTQYF

j_gene: TRBJ1-2
len: 18
abundance: few
v_gene: TRBV13
CDR3aa: CASSPRSGTGSAWYGYTF

j_gene: TRBJ2-2
len: 14
abundance: NA
v_gene: TRBV7-8
CDR3aa: CASSLNRLSGELFF

j_gene: TRBJ2-7
len: 18
abundance: few
v_gene: TRBV4-1
CDR3aa: CASSQGLRLAGGTYEQYF

j_gene: TRBJ2-5
len: 12
abundance: NA
v_gene: TRBV29-1
CDR3aa: CSVVVGRETQYF

j_gene: TRBJ2-2
len: 16
abundance: NA
v_gene: TRBV3-1/TRBV3-2
CDR3aa: CASSQGGLADTGELFF

j_gene: TRBJ2-3
len: 13
abundance: NA
v_gene: TRBV7-9
CDR3aa: CAFSGRTTDTQYF

j_gene: TRBJ1-1
len: 14
abundance: few
v_gene: TRBV11-2
CDR3aa: CASSSRTGDTEAFF

j_gene: TRBJ2-3
len: 12
abundance: NA
v_gene: TRBV27
CDR3aa: CASRTVTDTQYF

j_gene: TRBJ2-1
len: 15
abundance: NA
v_gene: TRBV19
CDR3aa: CASSISTGSLNEQFF

j_gene: TRBJ1-1
len: 17
abundance: NA
v_gene: TRBV3-1/TRBV3-2
CDR3aa: CASSRLDLYEARAEAFF

j_gene: TRBJ2-3
len: 14
abundance: NA
v_gene: TRBV6-4
CDR3aa: CASSLDLGSDTQYF

j_gene: TRBJ2-3
len: 13
abundance: NA
v_gene: TRBV3-1/TRBV3-2
CDR3aa: CASSQDPLDTQYF

j_gene: TRBJ1-1
len: 14
abundance: once
v_gene: TRBV7-9
CDR3aa: CASSSPGRNTEAFF

j_gene: TRBJ1-1
len: 14
abundance: NA
v_gene: TRBV10-3
CDR3aa: CAIRADSLNTEAFF

j_gene: TRBJ2-3
len: 15
abundance: NA
v_gene: TRBV3-1/TRBV3-2
CDR3aa: CASTTGLAGADTQYF

j_gene: TRBJ1-3
len: 15
abundance: NA
v_gene: TRBV3-1/TRBV3-2
CDR3aa: CASSQDYSSGNTIYF

j_gene: TRBJ1-5
len: 13
abundance: NA
v_gene: TRBV12-3/TRBV12-4
CDR3aa: CASSLAQGQPQHF

j_gene: TRBJ1-2
len: 13
abundance: once
v_gene: TRBV5-4
CDR3aa: CASSDDGVYRYTF

j_gene: TRBJ1-1
len: 16
abundance: once
v_gene: TRBV19
CDR3aa: CASSVPGGTGYTEAFF

j_gene: TRBJ2-5
len: 14
abundance: few
v_gene: TRBV11-2
CDR3aa: CASSTRQGSETQYF

j_gene: TRBJ1-1
len: 15
abundance: NA
v_gene: TRBV27
CDR3aa: CASSLGTGKFTEAFF

j_gene: TRBJ2-1
len: 15
abundance: NA
v_gene: TRBV10-2
CDR3aa: CASRLAGSSYNEQFF

j_gene: TRBJ2-7
len: 15
abundance: NA
v_gene: TRBV18
CDR3aa: CASSLVQASSYEQYF

j_gene: TRBJ1-5
len: 15
abundance: NA
v_gene: TRBV7-2
CDR3aa: CASSLSGADNQPQHF

j_gene: TRBJ2-3
len: 16
abundance: NA
v_gene: TRBV18
CDR3aa: CASSPLPAGGPDTQYF

j_gene: TRBJ1-5
len: 15
abundance: few
v_gene: TRBV19
CDR3aa: CASSRRTGVNQPQHF

j_gene: TRBJ2-1
len: 16
abundance: NA
v_gene: TRBV7-8
CDR3aa: CASSLHGTSSYNEQFF

j_gene: TRBJ1-2
len: 12
abundance: NA
v_gene: TRBV2
CDR3aa: CASRRQGGRYTF

j_gene: TRBJ1-2
len: 16
abundance: NA
v_gene: TRBV6-6
CDR3aa: CASSSGGQGGIYGYTF

j_gene: TRBJ2-2
len: 14
abundance: NA
v_gene: TRBV4-3
CDR3aa: CASSQDLAPGELFF

j_gene: TRBJ2-7
len: 14
abundance: NA
v_gene: TRBV5-4
CDR3aa: CASSGPREPYEQYF

j_gene: TRBJ1-4
len: 13
abundance: NA
v_gene: TRBV7-9
CDR3aa: CASSPTGNEKLFF

j_gene: TRBJ2-7
len: 15
abundance: few
v_gene: TRBV5-1
CDR3aa: CASSVVPGVSYEQYF

j_gene: TRBJ1-2
len: 13
abundance: NA
v_gene: TRBV12-3/TRBV12-4
CDR3aa: CASSQTRTGGYTF

j_gene: TRBJ2-1
len: 15
abundance: NA
v_gene: TRBV15
CDR3aa: CATSSSSGGHNEQFF

j_gene: TRBJ2-1
len: 15
abundance: NA
v_gene: TRBV6-2/TRBV6-3
CDR3aa: CASSGRRDRVNEQFF

j_gene: TRBJ2-1
len: 14
abundance: NA
v_gene: TRBV19
CDR3aa: CASSIERIHNEQFF

j_gene: TRBJ2-3
len: 15
abundance: NA
v_gene: TRBV5-1
CDR3aa: CASSLGHSDTDTQYF

j_gene: TRBJ2-7
len: 15
abundance: NA
v_gene: TRBV7-2
CDR3aa: CASSLESLATYEQYF

j_gene: TRBJ1-1
len: 13
abundance: NA
v_gene: TRBV4-2
CDR3aa: CASSQDPGTGAFF

j_gene: TRBJ1-5
len: 16
abundance: NA
v_gene: TRBV24-1
CDR3aa: CATSDPRQGTNQPQHF

j_gene: TRBJ1-1
len: 14
abundance: NA
v_gene: TRBV19
CDR3aa: CASITGTANTEAFF

j_gene: TRBJ2-5
len: 16
abundance: NA
v_gene: TRBV11-2
CDR3aa: CASSGLLAGGQETQYF